This entry lists 17 T cell receptor beta chains sequenced from one sample in a study of blood T cell repertoires in COVID-19 (dated by TCRdb to about 2020). The library came from the immunoSEQ multiplex PCR assay. TCRdb holds this immuneACCESS table with in-frame rearrangements only. Some clones are missing; in checked studies, unresolved V genes explain under half, and the rest has no known cause. The sample contains roughly 68,000 clones, approximately 90% of them found a single time. In total, the top ten clones hold roughly 3.1% of the sample. What was sequenced was peripheral blood. The receptors come from a woman in her forties or fifties with COVID-19, enrolled during active disease.

The chain employs TRBV11-2 and TRBJ2-3; possibly TRBD2 for D (5 bases). The CDR3 covers 14 residues. V shed 2 bases and J shed 6 bases, with 12 bases lying between them. Germline V gene data show CDR1 as SGHAT and CDR2 as FQNNGV. The DNA of the CDR3 is TGTGCCAGCAGCTTACGGCGGGTTGAGGATACGCAGTATTTT. Its translation: CASSLRRVEDTQYF.

The rearrangement links TRBV27 to TRBJ2-1; 8 positions match TRBD2. The length of the CDR3 is 12 residues. The germline CDR1 and CDR2 sequences are MNHEY and SMNVEV (reference sequence). V gave up 6 bases and J gave up 7 bases; unmatched junction bases: 2. CDR3 sequence (DNA): TGTGCCAGCAGGGAGCGGGAGAATGAGCAGTTCTTC. Protein: CASRERENEQFF.

This chain uses TRBV30 with TRBJ2-7; tentatively, D is TRBD1 (5 bases). The CDR3 has 14 residues. The germline V gene has CDR1 GTSNPN and CDR2 SVGIG (reference sequence). The germline V and J ends were trimmed by 2 bases and 3 bases, with 14 bases remaining between them. CDR3 protein: CAWSSLRRDYEQYF. The CDR3 DNA reads TGTGCCTGGAGTAGTTTACGCAGGGACTACGAGCAGTACTTC.

The rearrangement links TRBV9 to TRBJ2-2, with TRBD2 identical over 13 bases. With 4 bases clipped from V and 5 bases from J, the junction kept 14 bases outside the gene matches. Per germline, CDR1 SGDLS and CDR2 YYNGEE. The CDR3 consists of 19 residues. The CDR3 loop is CASSPRRLLAGGATGELFF. DNA of the CDR3: TGTGCCAGCAGCCCCCGTAGGCTACTAGCGGGAGGGGCGACCGGGGAGCTGTTTTTT. Full variable domain (missing parts from reference TRBV9 and TRBJ2-2): DSGVTQTPKHLITATGQRVTLRCSPRSGDLSVYWYQQSLDQGLQFLIQYYNGEERAKGNILERFSAQQFPDLHSELNLSSLELGDSALYFCASSPRRLLAGGATGELFFGEGSRLTVL.

This rearrangement joins TRBV6-5 to TRBJ2-7, with a weak D call TRBD2 (6 bases). This CDR3 contains 11 residues. Trimming removed 5 bases from V and 9 bases from J, with 11 bases in between. The germline V gene has CDR1 MNHEY and CDR2 SVGAGI. CDR3 amino acids: CASSQGLRQYF. CDR3 bases: TGTGCCAGCAGTCAGGGACTTCGGCAGTACTTC.

This clone appeared a single time. V gene TRBV5-1 combines with J gene TRBJ1-2; TRBD1 aligns across 7 bases. The CDR3 runs 13 residues. The junction had 6 bases not matched to a gene; V was cut back by 2 bases and J by 8 bases. Germline values: CDR1 SGHRS, CDR2 YFSETQ. The CDR3 sequence is CASSLQGPGGYTF. Here the CDR3 DNA reads TGCGCCAGCAGCTTACAGGGGCCAGGAGGCTACACCTTC.

This sequence joins TRBV11-3 and TRBJ2-5; no reliable D call. CDR1 and CDR2 (germline): SGHNT, YENEEA. Between the trimmed V and J ends, which lost 6 bases and 5 bases, there was a span of 13 bases. The CDR3 has 13 residues. The CDR3 DNA sequence: TGTGCCAGCAGTCCTAGACTCGGGGAGACCCAGTACTTC. Translated: CASSPRLGETQYF.

This clone was observed a few times. The rearrangement links TRBV28 to TRBJ1-5, with D perhaps TRBD1 (6 bases). Trimming removed 5 bases from V and 2 bases from J, with 13 bases in between. CDR1 is MDHEN, CDR2 SYDVKM, per germline. This CDR3 region has 15 residues. The CDR3 coding sequence is TGTGCCAGCAGTATAAGACAGGTCGGCAATCAGCCCCAGCATTTT. Translated, it gives CASSIRQVGNQPQHF.

The CDR3 coding sequence is TGTGCCAGCAGTCGGACTAGCGGGAGTAGGGGTGAAGAGACCCAGTACTTC. Residues: CASSRTSGSRGEETQYF. The V gene is TRBV3-1 (or the pseudogene TRBV3-2), the J gene TRBJ2-5; TRBD2 matches at 13 bases. V lost 6 bases to trimming and J lost 3 bases; unmatched junction nucleotides: 10. Germline values: CDR1 LGHDT, CDR2 YNNKEL (reference sequence). The CDR3 spans 17 residues.

The gene calls are TRBV6-1 and TRBJ1-2, with D possibly being TRBD1 (6 bases). The V end was cut by 10 bases, the J end by 6 bases, with 18 bases between. The V gene's germline CDR1 is MNHNS and CDR2 SASEGT. The CDR3 extends over 13 amino acids. CDR3 amino acids: CATTEIGGHGYTF. The CDR3 DNA is TGTGCCACCACTGAAATTGGGGGCCATGGCTACACCTTC.

This chain uses TRBV30 with TRBJ2-7; D is unresolved. Deletions cut 0 bases from V and 6 bases from J, with 12 bases between. Germline assignment: CDR1 GTSNPN and CDR2 SVGIG (reference sequence). The CDR3 totals 13 residues. The CDR3 loop is CAWSVLGPLEQYF. The CDR3 DNA is TGTGCCTGGAGTGTACTGGGCCCCCTCGAGCAGTACTTC.

Only one count was recorded for this clone. The V gene is TRBV7-6, the J gene TRBJ2-1, with a possible D match to TRBD2 (6 bases). The germline V gene encodes CDR1 SGHVS and CDR2 FNYEAQ. The germline V and J ends were trimmed by 0 bases and 9 bases, with 9 bases remaining between them. The CDR3 contains 13 residues. CDR3 in amino acids: CASSLAMGGEQFF. The DNA for the CDR3 is TGTGCCAGCAGCTTAGCAATGGGAGGTGAGCAGTTCTTC.

The rearrangement joins TRBV5-4 to TRBJ1-2, with D perhaps matching TRBD1 (6 bases). The V end lost 3 bases, the J end lost 14 bases, and 17 bases lay between the germline ends. This CDR3 has 12 residues. CDR1 is SGHNT and CDR2 is YYREEE in the germline V gene (reference sequence). The CDR3 loop reads CASSSLGGWLTF. DNA of the CDR3: TGTGCCAGCAGCTCGCTAGGGGGTTGGCTAACCTTC.

The rearrangement uses TRBV15 and TRBJ1-1; a weak D match, TRBD1 (6 bases). The CDR3 has 13 amino acids. V lost 3 bases and J 4 bases, leaving 9 bases between the germline ends. Germline CDR1 LNHNV, CDR2 YYDKDF (reference sequence). Written as DNA, the CDR3 is TGTGCCACCAGCAGGGCGACAGGCACTGAAGCTTTCTTT. This gives the protein CATSRATGTEAFF.

This sequence joins TRBV21-1 and TRBJ1-2; no check of the table's D call, TRBD1, against the DNA was made. TRBV21-1 is a documented pseudogene. This CDR3 region has 13 residues. CDR3 in amino acids: CASRGQGDYGYTF. The CDR3 nucleotides are TGTGCCAGCAGGGGACAGGGAGACTATGGCTACACCTTC.

This clone was seen once. The chain links TRBV5-5 to TRBJ2-7; TRBD2 matches 11 bases. V shed 2 bases, J shed 0 bases, and the junction held 4 bases outside the gene matches. Germline V gives CDR1 SGHKS, CDR2 YYEKEE (reference sequence). CDR3 length: 16 amino acids. The CDR3 nucleotides read TGTGCCAGCAGCTTCCTTAGCGGGAGGGGCTCCTACGAGCAGTACTTC. Its protein product is CASSFLSGRGSYEQYF. The full variable domain, with the rest looked up from reference TRBV5-5 and TRBJ2-7, is DAGVTQSPTHLIKTRGQQVTLRCSPISGHKSVSWYQQVLGQGPQFIFQYYEKEERGRGNFPDRFSARQFPNYSSELNVNALLLGDSALYLCASSFLSGRGSYEQYFGPGTRLTVT.

The chain employs TRBV5-6 and TRBJ2-7, with 9 bases that match TRBD1. Germline values: CDR1 SGHDT, CDR2 YYEEEE. The CDR3 extends over 15 amino acids. V was clipped by 4 bases and J by 7 bases; unmatched bases: 12. This chain's CDR3 is CASSPQTGGEEEQYF. Written as DNA, the CDR3 is TGTGCCAGCAGCCCTCAGACAGGGGGTGAGGAGGAGCAGTACTTC. Full variable domain (outside the CDR3, taken from reference TRBV5-6 and TRBJ2-7): DAGVTQSPTHLIKTRGQQVTLRCSPKSGHDTVSWYQQALGQGPQFIFQYYEEEERQRGNFPDRFSGHQFPNYSSELNVNALLLGDSALYLCASSPQTGGEEEQYFGPGTRLTVT.